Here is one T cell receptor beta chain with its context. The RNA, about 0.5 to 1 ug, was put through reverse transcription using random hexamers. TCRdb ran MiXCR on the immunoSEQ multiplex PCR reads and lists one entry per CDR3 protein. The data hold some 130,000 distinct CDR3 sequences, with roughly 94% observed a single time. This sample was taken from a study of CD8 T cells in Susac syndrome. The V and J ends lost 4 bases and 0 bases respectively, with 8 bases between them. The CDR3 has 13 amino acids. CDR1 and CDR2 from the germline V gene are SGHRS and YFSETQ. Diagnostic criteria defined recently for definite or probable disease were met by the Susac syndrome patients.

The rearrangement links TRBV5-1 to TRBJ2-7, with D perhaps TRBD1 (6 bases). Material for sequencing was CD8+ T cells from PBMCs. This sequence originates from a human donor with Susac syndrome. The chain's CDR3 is CASSVGHSYEQYF. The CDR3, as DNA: TGCGCCAGCAGCGTGGGACACTCCTACGAGCAGTACTTC.